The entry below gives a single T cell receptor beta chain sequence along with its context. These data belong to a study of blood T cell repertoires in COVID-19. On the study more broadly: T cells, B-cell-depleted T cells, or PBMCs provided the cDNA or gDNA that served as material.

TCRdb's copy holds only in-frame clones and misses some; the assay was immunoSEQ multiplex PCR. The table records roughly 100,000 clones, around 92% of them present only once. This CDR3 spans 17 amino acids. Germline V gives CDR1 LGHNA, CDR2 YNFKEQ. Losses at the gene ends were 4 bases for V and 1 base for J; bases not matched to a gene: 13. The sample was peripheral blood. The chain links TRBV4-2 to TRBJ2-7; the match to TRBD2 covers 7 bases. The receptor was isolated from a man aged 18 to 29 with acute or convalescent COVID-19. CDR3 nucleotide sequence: TGTGCCAGCAGCCCCGGCAATACGGGAGGTAGGTCCTACGAGCAGTACTTC. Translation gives CASSPGNTGGRSYEQYF.